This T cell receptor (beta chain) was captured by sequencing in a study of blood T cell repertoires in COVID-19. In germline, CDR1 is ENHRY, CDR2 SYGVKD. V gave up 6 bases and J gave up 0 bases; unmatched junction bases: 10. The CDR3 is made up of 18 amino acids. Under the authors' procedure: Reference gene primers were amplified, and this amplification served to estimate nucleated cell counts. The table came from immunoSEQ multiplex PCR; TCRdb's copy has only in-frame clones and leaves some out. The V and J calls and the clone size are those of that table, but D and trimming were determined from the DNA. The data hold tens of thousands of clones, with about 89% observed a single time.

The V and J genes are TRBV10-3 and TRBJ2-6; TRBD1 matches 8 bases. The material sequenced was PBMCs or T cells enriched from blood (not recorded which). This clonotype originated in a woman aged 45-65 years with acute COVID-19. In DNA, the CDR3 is TGTGCCATCAGCGCCGGACAGGGTCTTTACTCTGGGGCCAACGTCCTGACTTTC. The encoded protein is CAISAGQGLYSGANVLTF.